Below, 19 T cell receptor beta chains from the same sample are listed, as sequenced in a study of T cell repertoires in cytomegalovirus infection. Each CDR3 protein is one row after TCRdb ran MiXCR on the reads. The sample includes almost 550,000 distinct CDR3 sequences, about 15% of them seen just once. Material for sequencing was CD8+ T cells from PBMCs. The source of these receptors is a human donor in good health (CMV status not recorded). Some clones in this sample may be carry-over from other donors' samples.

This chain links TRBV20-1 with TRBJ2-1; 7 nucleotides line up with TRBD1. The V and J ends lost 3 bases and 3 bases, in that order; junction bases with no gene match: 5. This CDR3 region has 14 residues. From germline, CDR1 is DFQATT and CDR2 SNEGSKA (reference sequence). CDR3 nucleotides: TGCAGTGCTAGGGACAGGAGAATCTACAATGAGCAGTTCTTC. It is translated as CSARDRRIYNEQFF.

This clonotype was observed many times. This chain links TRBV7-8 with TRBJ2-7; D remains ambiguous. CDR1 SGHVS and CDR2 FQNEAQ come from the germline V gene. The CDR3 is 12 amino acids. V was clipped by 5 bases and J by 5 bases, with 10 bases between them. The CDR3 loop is CASSPHPHEQYF. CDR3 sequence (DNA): TGTGCCAGCAGCCCCCATCCCCACGAGCAGTACTTC.

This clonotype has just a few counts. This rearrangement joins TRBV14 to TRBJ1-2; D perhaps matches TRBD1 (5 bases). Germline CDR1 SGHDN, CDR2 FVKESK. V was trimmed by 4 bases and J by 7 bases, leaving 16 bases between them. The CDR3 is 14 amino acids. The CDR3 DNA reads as TGTGCCAGCAGCCTCGGGGCGAGCTCCGGTGGCTACACCTTC. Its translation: CASSLGASSGGYTF.

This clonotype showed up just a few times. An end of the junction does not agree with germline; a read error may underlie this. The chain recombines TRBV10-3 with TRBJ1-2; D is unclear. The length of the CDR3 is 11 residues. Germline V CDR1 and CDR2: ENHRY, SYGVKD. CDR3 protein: CATGPDQPPGF. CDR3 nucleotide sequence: TGTGCCACCGGGCCCGATCAGCCCCCAGGCTTC.

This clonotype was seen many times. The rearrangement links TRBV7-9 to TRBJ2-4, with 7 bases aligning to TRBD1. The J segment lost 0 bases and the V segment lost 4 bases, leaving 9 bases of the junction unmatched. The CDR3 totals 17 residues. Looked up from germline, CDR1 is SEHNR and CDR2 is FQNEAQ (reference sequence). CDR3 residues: CASSSTYQGEAKNIQYF. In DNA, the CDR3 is TGTGCCAGCAGCTCTACTTACCAGGGGGAAGCCAAAAACATTCAGTACTTC.

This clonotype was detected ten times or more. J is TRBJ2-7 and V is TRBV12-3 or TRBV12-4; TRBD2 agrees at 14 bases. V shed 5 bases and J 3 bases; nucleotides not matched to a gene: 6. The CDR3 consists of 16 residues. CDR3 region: CASSQPTSGGGYEQYF. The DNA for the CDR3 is TGTGCCAGCAGTCAACCGACTAGCGGGGGGGGCTACGAGCAGTACTTC.

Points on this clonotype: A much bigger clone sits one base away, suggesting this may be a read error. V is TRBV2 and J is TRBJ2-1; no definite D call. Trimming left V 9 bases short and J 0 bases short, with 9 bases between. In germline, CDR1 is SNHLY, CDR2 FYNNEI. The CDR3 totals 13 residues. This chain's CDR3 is CARERGSYNEQFF. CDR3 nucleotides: TGTGCCAGGGAGCGCGGCTCCTACAATGAGCAGTTCTTC.

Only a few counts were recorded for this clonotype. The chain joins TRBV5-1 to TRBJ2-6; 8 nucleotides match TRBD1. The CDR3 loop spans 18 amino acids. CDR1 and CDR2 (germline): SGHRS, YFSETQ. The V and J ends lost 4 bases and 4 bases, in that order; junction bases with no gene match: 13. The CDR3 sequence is CASSPGDRSSLGANVLTF. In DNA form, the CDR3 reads TGCGCCAGCAGCCCCGGGGACAGGAGCTCACTCGGGGCCAACGTCCTGACTTTC.

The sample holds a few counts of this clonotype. CDR3 protein: CASSEAPPPASSGNTIYF. CDR3 nucleotides: TGTGCCAGCAGTGAAGCGCCCCCCCCGGCCAGCTCTGGAAACACCATATATTTT. The chain employs TRBV2 and TRBJ1-3; D uncertain. V lost 0 bases and J lost 0, with 15 bases in between. The CDR3 covers 18 residues. Germline values: CDR1 SNHLY, CDR2 FYNNEI.

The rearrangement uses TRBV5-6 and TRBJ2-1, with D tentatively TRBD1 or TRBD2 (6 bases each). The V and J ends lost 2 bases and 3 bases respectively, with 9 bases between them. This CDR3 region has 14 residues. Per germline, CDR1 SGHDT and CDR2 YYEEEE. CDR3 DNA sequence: TGTGCCAGCAGCTTCGAGGGGGGCTACAATGAGCAGTTCTTC. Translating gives CASSFEGGYNEQFF.

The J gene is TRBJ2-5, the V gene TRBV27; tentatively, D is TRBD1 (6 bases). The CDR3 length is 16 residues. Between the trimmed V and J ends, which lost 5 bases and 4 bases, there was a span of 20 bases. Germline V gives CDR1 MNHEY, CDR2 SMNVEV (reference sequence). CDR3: CASSARVWGPRETQYF. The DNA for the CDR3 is TGTGCCAGCAGTGCTAGGGTGTGGGGGCCTCGAGAGACCCAGTACTTC.

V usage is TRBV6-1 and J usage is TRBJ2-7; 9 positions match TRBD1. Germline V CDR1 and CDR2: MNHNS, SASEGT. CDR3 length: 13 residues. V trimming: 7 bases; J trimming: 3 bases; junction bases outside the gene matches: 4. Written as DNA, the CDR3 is TGTGCCAGCACGGGGGGACAGGGCTACGAGCAGTACTTC. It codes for CASTGGQGYEQYF.

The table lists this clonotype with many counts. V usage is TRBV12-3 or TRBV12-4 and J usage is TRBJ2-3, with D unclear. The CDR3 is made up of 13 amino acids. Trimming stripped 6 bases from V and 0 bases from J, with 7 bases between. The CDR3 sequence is CASSRISTDTQYF. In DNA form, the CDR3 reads TGTGCCAGCAGCCGGATTAGCACAGATACGCAGTATTTT.

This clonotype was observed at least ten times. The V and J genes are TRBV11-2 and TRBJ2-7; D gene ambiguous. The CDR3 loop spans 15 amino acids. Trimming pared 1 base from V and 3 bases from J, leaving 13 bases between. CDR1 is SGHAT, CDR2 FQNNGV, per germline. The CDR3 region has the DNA TGTGCCAGCAGCTTAGGACCTTCCCCACACTACGAGCAGTACTTC. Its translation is CASSLGPSPHYEQYF.

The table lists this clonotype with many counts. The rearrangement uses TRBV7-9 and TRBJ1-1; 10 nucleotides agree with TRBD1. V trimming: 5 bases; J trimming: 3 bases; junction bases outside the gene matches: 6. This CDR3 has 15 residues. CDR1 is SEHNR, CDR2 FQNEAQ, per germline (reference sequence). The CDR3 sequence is CASSLGQGLDTEAFF. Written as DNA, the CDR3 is TGTGCCAGCAGCCTGGGACAGGGGTTGGACACTGAAGCTTTCTTT.

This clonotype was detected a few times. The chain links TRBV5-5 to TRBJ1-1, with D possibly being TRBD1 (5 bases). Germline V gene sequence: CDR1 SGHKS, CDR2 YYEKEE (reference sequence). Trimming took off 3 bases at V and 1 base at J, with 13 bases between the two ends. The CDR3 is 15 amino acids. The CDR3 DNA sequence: TGTGCCAGCAGCTACAGGATAGGGACGAACACTGAAGCTTTCTTT. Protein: CASSYRIGTNTEAFF. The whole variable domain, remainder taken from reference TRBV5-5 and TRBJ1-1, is DAGVTQSPTHLIKTRGQQVTLRCSPISGHKSVSWYQQVLGQGPQFIFQYYEKEERGRGNFPDRFSARQFPNYSSELNVNALLLGDSALYLCASSYRIGTNTEAFFGQGTRLTVV.

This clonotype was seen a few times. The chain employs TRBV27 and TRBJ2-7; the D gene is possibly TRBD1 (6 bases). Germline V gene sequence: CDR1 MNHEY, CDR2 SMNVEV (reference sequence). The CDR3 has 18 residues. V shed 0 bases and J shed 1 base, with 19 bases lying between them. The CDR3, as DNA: TGTGCCAGCAGTTTATCAGTTCACAGGGAAGGTGGGTCCTACGAGCAGTACTTC. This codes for CASSLSVHREGGSYEQYF.

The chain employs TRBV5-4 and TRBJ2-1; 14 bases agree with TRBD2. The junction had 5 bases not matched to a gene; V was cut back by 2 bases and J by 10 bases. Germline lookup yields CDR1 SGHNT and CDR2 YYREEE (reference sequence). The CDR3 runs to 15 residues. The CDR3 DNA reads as TGTGCCAGCAGCTTCGGGACTAGCGGGAGAGACGAGCAGTTCTTC. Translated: CASSFGTSGRDEQFF.

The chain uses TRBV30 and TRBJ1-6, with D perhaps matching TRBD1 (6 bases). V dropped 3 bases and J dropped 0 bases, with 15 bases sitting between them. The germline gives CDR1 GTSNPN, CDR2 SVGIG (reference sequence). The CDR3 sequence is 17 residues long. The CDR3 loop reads CAWRQDSQSSYNSPLHF. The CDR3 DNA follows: TGTGCCTGGAGGCAGGACAGCCAGAGCTCCTATAATTCACCCCTCCACTTT.